The T cell receptor (beta chain) under discussion was sequenced for a study of blood T cells in healthy people across ages. Combining a sample-barcoded 5' primer with a J-beta primer mix, a second PCR ran for roughly 6 to 12 cycles. TCRdb called the 5' RACE reads again in MiXCR, with one record for every CDR3 protein. The repertoire holds about 640,000 distinct CDR3 sequences, with around 54% as singletons. This clonotype was seen many times. The CDR3 length is 15 residues. V trimming: 1 base; J trimming: 4 bases; junction bases outside the gene matches: 9. The V gene's germline CDR1 is DFQATT and CDR2 SNEGSKA (reference sequence).

This clonotype originated in a man aged 55 to 70 in good health. Sequencing input: blood. V and J are TRBV20-1 and TRBJ2-7; 8 bases map to TRBD1. The CDR3 here is CSARGDRLGSYEQYF. The CDR3 DNA reads TGCAGTGCTAGAGGGGACAGGCTTGGGTCTTACGAGCAGTACTTC.